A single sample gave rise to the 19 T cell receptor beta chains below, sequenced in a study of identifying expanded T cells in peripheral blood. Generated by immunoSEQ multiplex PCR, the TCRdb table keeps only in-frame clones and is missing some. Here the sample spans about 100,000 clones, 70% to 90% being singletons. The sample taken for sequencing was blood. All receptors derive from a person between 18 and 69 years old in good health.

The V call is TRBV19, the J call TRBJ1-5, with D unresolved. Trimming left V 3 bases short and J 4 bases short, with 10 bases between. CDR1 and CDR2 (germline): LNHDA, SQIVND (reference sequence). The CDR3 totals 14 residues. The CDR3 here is CASSMDGRNQPQHF. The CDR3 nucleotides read TGTGCCAGTAGTATGGACGGTAGGAATCAGCCCCAGCATTTT.

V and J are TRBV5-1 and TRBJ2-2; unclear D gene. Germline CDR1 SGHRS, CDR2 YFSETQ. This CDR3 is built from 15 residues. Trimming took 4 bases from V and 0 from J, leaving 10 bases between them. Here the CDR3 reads CASSQIHPNTGELFF. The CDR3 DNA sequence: TGCGCCAGCAGCCAGATCCATCCGAACACCGGGGAGCTGTTTTTT.

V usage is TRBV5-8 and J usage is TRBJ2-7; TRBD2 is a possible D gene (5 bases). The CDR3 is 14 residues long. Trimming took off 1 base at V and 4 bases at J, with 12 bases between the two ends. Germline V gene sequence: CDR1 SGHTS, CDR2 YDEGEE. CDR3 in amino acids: CASSLMGVGYEQYF. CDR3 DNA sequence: TGTGCCAGCAGCTTGATGGGAGTCGGTTACGAGCAGTACTTC.

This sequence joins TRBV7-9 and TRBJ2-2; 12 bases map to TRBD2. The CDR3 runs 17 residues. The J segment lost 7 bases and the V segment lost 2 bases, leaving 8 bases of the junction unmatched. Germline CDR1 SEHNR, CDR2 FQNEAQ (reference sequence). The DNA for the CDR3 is TGTGCCAGCAGCTTAAGTCGACTAGCGGGAGTCGGCGGGGAGCTGTTTTTT. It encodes CASSLSRLAGVGGELFF.

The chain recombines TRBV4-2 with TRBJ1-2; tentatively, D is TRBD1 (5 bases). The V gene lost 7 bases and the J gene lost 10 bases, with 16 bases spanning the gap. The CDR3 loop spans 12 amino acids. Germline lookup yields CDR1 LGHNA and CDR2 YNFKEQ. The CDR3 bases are TGTGCCAGCACCCCCGGTGGGGGAGTCTACACCTTC. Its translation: CASTPGGGVYTF.

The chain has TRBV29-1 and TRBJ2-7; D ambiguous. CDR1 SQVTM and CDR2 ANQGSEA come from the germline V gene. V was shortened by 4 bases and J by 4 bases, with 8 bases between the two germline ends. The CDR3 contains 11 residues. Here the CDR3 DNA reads TGCAGCGTTGGTGGATCGTACGAGCAGTACTTC. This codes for CSVGGSYEQYF.

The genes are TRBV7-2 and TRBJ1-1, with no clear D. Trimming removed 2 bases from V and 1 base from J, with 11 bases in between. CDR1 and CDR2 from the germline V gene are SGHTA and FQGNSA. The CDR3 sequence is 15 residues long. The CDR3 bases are TGTGCCAGCAGCTTAAACTTTCAAGAGAACACTGAAGCTTTCTTT. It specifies CASSLNFQENTEAFF.

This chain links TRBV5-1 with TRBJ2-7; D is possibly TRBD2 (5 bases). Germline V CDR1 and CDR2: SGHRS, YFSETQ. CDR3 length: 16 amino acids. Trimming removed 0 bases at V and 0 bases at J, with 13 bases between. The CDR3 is CASSLAGGQSSYEQYF. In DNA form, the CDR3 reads TGCGCCAGCAGCTTGGCCGGCGGGCAAAGCTCCTACGAGCAGTACTTC.

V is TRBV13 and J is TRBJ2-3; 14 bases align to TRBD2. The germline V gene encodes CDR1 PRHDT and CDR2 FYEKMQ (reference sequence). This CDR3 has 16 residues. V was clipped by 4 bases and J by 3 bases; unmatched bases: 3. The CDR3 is CASSSRLAGGTDTQYF. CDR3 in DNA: TGTGCCAGCAGCTCGCGACTAGCGGGAGGGACAGATACGCAGTATTTT.

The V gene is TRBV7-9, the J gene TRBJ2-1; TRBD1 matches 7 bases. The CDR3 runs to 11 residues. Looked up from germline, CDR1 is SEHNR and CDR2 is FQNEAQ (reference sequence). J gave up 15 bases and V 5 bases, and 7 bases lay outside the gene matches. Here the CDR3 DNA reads TGTGCCAGCAGCCGGACAGGCGGCCCGTTCTTC. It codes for CASSRTGGPFF.

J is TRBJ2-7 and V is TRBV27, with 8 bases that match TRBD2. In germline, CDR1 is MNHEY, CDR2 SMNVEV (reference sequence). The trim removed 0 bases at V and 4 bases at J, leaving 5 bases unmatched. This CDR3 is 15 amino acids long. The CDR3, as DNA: TGTGCCAGCAGTTTATCGCCTAGCGGGCTGTACGAGCAGTACTTC. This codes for CASSLSPSGLYEQYF.

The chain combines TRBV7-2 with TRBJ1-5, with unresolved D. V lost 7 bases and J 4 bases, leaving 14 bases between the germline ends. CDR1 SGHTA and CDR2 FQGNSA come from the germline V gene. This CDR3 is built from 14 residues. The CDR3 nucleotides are TGTGCCAGCACCACAGATCTGGGGAATCAGCCCCAGCATTTT. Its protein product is CASTTDLGNQPQHF.

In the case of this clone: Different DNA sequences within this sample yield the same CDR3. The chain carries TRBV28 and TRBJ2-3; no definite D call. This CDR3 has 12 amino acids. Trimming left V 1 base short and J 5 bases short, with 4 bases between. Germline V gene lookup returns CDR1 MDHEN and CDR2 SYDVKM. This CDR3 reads CASSLSRDTQYF. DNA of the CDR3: TGTGCCAGCAGTTTATCAAGAGATACGCAGTATTTT.

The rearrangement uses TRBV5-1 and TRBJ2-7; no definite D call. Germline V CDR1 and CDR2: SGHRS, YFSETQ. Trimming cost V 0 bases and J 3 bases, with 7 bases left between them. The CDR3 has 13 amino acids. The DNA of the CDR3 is TGCGCCAGCAGCTTGGGGGCCGTCTACGAGCAGTACTTC. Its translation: CASSLGAVYEQYF.

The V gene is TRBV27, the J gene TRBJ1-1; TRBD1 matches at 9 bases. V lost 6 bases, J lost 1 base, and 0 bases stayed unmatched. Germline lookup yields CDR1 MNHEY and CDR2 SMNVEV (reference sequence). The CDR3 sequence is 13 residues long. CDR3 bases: TGTGCCAGCAGGGGACAGGGGAACACTGAAGCTTTCTTT. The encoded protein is CASRGQGNTEAFF.

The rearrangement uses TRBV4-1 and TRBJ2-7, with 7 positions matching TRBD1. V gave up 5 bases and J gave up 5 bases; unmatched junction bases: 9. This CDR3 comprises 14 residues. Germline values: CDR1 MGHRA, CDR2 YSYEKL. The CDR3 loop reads CASSTQTGFDEQYF. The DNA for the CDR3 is TGCGCCAGCAGCACCCAGACAGGGTTCGACGAGCAGTACTTC.

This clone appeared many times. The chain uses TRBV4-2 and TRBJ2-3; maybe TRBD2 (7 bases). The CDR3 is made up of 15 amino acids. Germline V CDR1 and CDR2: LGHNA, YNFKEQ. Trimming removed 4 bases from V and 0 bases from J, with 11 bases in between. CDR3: CASSLGGGSTDTQYF. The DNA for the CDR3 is TGTGCCAGCAGCCTAGGGGGAGGGAGCACAGATACGCAGTATTTT.

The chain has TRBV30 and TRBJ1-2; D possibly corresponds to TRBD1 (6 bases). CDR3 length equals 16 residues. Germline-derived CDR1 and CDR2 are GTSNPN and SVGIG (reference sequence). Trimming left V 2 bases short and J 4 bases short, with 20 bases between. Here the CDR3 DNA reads TGTGCCTGGAGTAAGAGGGGGTCGAGGCAAACCTATGGCTACACCTTC. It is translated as CAWSKRGSRQTYGYTF.

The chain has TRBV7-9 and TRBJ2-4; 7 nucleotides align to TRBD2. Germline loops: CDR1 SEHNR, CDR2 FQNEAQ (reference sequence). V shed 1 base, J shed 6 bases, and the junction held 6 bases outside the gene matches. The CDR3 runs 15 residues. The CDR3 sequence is CASSLVRGEGNIQYF. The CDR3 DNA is TGTGCCAGCAGCTTAGTTAGAGGGGAGGGAAACATTCAGTACTTC.